The present entry profiles one TCR beta chain with its context. With 1 base removed from V and 4 bases from J, the gap between germline ends came to 13 bases. The CDR3 has 15 amino acids. From germline, CDR1 is LGHNA and CDR2 YSLEER. Samples underwent the assay at deep level. TCRdb keeps only in-frame clones here, not all; method: immunoSEQ multiplex PCR. Of roughly 770,000 clones in the sample, 90% to 98% were seen once. The data are from a study of shared clonotypes between healthy human individuals. In the naive CD8 group, cells lacked CD45RO and were positively selected for CCR7, so terminally differentiated effector memory CD45RA+ cells were left out.

The clonotype was recovered from a man aged 25 to 40 in good health. J is TRBJ1-2 and V is TRBV4-3, with D tentatively TRBD1 (6 bases). The sequenced sample consisted of naive CD8+ T cells sorted from blood. The CDR3 DNA sequence: TGCGCCAGCAGCCAAGTACAGGGAGGGGTCTATGGCTACACCTTC. Its translation is CASSQVQGGVYGYTF.